This T cell receptor beta chain derives from a study of cytomegalovirus exposure and HLA in healthy donors. Study-wide background: Under 85% of around 400 genotyped donors fell in the Caucasian-associated ancestry cluster.

Primers included in the PCR were 60 Vbeta and 13 Jbeta primers. Sequenced by immunoSEQ multiplex PCR; TCRdb stores in-frame clones only, minus some. The table records roughly 110,000 clones, about four fifths of them present only once. Overall study findings and caveats: Accurate HLA-A and HLA-B prediction from TCR beta sequences was reported for most subjects. It was shown in a later analysis that HLA-associated TCR beta chains were more clonally expanded than other, equally common chains.

A few counts support this clone. What it binds is unknown. Among the donors, all were healthy bone marrow donors. Germline V gives CDR1 MNHEY, CDR2 SVGAGI. This CDR3 has 12 residues. Between the trimmed V and J ends, which lost 8 bases and 4 bases, there was a span of 9 bases. The genes are TRBV6-5 and TRBJ2-1; a possible D gene is TRBD2 (5 bases). The TCR sequence derives from a man aged 25 to 40 in good health and CMV-seropositive. Sequences were obtained from PBMCs. CDR3 region: CASEGLYNEQFF. The CDR3 DNA reads as TGTGCCAGCGAGGGCTTGTACAATGAGCAGTTCTTC.